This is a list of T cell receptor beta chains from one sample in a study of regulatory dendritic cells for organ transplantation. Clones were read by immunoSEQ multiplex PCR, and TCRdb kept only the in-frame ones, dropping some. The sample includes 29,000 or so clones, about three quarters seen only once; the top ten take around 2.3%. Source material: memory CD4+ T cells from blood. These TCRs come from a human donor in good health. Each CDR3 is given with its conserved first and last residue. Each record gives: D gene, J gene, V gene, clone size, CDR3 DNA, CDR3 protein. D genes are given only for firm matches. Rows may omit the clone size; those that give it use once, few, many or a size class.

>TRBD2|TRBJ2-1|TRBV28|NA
TGTGCCAGCAGGGCGGGAGGGGGTCGGAATGAGCAGTTCTTC
CASRAGGGRNEQFF
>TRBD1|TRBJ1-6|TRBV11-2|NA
TGTGCCAGCAGCTTCGACAGGGGGCTTTCCTATAATTCACCCCTCCACTTT
CASSFDRGLSYNSPLHF
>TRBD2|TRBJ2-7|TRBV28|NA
TGTGCCAGCAGTTTAGATGGGGGGGGATTCTACGAGCAGTACTTC
CASSLDGGGFYEQYF
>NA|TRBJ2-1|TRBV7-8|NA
TGTGCCAGCAGCTTAGCGGTGGGAACAGCAACAGACAATGAGCAGTTCTTC
CASSLAVGTATDNEQFF
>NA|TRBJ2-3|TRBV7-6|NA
TGTGCCAGCAGCTTATATGGGGCGGTAGAGGATACGCAGTATTTT
CASSLYGAVEDTQYF
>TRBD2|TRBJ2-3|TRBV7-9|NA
TGTGCCAGCAGCTTACCTACTAGCGGGGGTTCAGATACGCAGTATTTT
CASSLPTSGGSDTQYF
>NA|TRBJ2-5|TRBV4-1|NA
TGCGCCAGCAGCCAACGCGGAGTGAACAGAGAGACCCAGTACTTC
CASSQRGVNRETQYF
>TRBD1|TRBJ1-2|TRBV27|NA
TGTGCCAGCAGTTTATACGGGACAGTTGAAGGCTACACCTTC
CASSLYGTVEGYTF
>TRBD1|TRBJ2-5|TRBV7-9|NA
TGTGCCAGCAGCTTAGGTCGGTATCGCGGGGACAGGGGATCAGAGACCCAGTACTTC
CASSLGRYRGDRGSETQYF
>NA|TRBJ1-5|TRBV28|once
TGTGCCAGCATTCCCGGTGGGACAAGCAATCAGCCCCAGCATTTT
CASIPGGTSNQPQHF
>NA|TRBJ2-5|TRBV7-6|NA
TGTGCCAGCAGCGAGAGAGGGGAGACCCAGTACTTC
CASSERGETQYF
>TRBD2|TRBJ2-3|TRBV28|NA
TGTGCCAGCAGTATATCGCCGGGACTAGGGGCCCTCACAGATACGCAGTATTTT
CASSISPGLGALTDTQYF
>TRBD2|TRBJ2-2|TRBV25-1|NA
TGTGCCAGCAGTGTAGCCAGCGGGAGCCCCGACACCGGGGAGCTGTTTTTT
CASSVASGSPDTGELFF
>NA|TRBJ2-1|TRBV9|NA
TGTGCCAGCAGCGTAGGAGGGGCCGTCAGGAATGAGCAGTTCTTC
CASSVGGAVRNEQFF
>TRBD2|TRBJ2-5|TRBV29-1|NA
TGCAGCGTTGGAATAGCGGGAGATGGAGAGACCCAGTACTTC
CSVGIAGDGETQYF
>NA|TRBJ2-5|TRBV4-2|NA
TGTGCCAGCAGCCAAGAAGGGACAGCATTCGTGTTGGGGGGATCGAGGGAGACCCAGTACTTC
CASSQEGTAFVLGGSRETQYF
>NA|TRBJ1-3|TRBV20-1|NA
TGCAGTGCTAGAGGGGGGAGCTCTCCCTTT
CSARGGSSPF
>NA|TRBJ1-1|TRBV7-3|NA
TGTGCCAGCTCCTCTGGGGCAACTGAAGCTTTCTTT
CASSSGATEAFF
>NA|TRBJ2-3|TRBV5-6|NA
TGTGCCAGCAGCCAAGAGCGCAGGGAAGATACGCAGTATTTT
CASSQERREDTQYF
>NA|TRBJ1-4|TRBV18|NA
TGTGCCAGCTCACCCGGCCCTAATGAAAAACTGTTTTTT
CASSPGPNEKLFF
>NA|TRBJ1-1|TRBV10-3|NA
TGTGCCATCAGTGAGTCGGGGTTACCTGAAGCTTTCTTT
CAISESGLPEAFF
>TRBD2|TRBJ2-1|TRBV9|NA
TGTGCCAGCAGCCCCCGGGAGGGGAACAATGAGCAGTTCTTC
CASSPREGNNEQFF
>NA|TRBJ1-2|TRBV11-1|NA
TGTGCCAGCAGCAAGACTGCGGGGGGGGACTATGGCTACACCTTC
CASSKTAGGDYGYTF
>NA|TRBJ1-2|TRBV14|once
TGTGCCAGTAGGGCGGAAATTGGCGGCTACACCTTC
CASRAEIGGYTF
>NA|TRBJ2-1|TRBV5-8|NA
TGTGCCAGTCGGAGGATCCATGAGCAGTTCTTC
CASRRIHEQFF
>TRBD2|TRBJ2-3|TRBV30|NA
TGTGCCTGGAGTGCCGGGGGGGCCACAGATACGCAGTATTTT
CAWSAGGATDTQYF
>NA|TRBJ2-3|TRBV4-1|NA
TGCGCCAGCAGCCGCCAACAGGAAGGAGATACGCAGTATTTT
CASSRQQEGDTQYF
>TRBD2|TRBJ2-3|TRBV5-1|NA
TGCGCCAGCAGCTTGGCCGGTAGCGGGAGTTTAGATACGCAGTATTTT
CASSLAGSGSLDTQYF
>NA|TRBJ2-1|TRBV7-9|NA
TGTGCCAGCAGCTTAGTTCTCGGCTCCCTCGATGAGCAGTTCTTC
CASSLVLGSLDEQFF
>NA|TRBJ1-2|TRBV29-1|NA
TGCAGCGTCCGGACTAGACCTAACTATGGCTACACCTTC
CSVRTRPNYGYTF
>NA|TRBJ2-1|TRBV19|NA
TGTGCCAGTAGTATCCGGGGCAATGAGCAGTTCTTC
CASSIRGNEQFF
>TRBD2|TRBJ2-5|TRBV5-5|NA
TGTGCCAGCAGCCCGGGGAGCGGGGCGACCCAGTACTTC
CASSPGSGATQYF
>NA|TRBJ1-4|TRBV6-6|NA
TGTGCCAGCAGCCGTGGGACGGCAGTGATGGGTGAAAAACTGTTTTTT
CASSRGTAVMGEKLFF
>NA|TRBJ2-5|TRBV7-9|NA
TGTGCCAGCAGCCCTCAGAAAGAGACCCAGTACTTC
CASSPQKETQYF
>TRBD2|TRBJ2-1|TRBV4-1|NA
TGCGCCAGCAGCTTAGCGGGAGGGCGATATATCTCGAATGAGCAGTTCTTC
CASSLAGGRYISNEQFF
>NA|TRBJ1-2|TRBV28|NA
TGTGCCAGCAGTTTAGGAGTAACCGGCTACACCTTC
CASSLGVTGYTF
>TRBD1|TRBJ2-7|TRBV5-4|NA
TGTGCCAGCAGCCCGGGACAGGGTAGAAGATACGAGCAGTACTTC
CASSPGQGRRYEQYF
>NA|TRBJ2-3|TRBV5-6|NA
TGTGCCAGCAGCGTGGACTATCCAGATACGCAGTATTTT
CASSVDYPDTQYF
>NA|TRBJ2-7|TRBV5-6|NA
TGTGCCAGCAGCTCTTCCTACGAGCAGTACTTC
CASSSSYEQYF
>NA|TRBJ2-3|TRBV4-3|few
TGCGCCAGCAGCCAAGGGTCTACCGACGACACAGATACGCAGTATTTT
CASSQGSTDDTDTQYF
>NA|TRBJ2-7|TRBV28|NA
TGTGCCAGCAGTTTAGGGACATCCAAGTACGAGCAGTACTTC
CASSLGTSKYEQYF
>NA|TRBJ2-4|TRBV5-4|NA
TGTGCCAGCAGCTTACTAGGGGTGAACATTCAGTACTTC
CASSLLGVNIQYF
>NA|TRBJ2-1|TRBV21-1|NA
TGTGCCAGCAGCAAACAGCCATGGGAGGGATACCGAGACAATGAGCAGTTCTTC
CASSKQPWEGYRDNEQFF
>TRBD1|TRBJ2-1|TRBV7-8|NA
TGTGCCAGCAGCGGACGGGACAGGTCCTACAATGAGCAGTTCTTC
CASSGRDRSYNEQFF
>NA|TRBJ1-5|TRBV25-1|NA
TGTGCCAGCGGGGAGAGTCAGCCCCAGCATTTT
CASGESQPQHF
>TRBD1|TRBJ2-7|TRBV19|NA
TGTGCCAGTACTCTGGGGCAGGGGGCGGCCTACGAGCAGTACTTC
CASTLGQGAAYEQYF
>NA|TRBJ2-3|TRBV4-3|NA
TGCGCCAGCAGGGGGGGACTCACAGATACGCAGTATTTT
CASRGGLTDTQYF
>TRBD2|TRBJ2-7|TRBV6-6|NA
TGTGCCAGCTGCCAGCGGGAGGGGTACGAGCAGTACTTC
CASCQREGYEQYF
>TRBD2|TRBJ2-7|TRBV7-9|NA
TGTGCCAGCAGCTTAGCCGGGGGGGTCGACTACGAGCAGTACTTC
CASSLAGGVDYEQYF
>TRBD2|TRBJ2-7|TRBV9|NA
TGTGCCAGCGGTCCGGGAGGAAGGTACGAGCAGTACTTC
CASGPGGRYEQYF
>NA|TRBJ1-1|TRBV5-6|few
TGTGCCAGCAGCACAGGACCGAACACTGAAGCTTTCTTT
CASSTGPNTEAFF
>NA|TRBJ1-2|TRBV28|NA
TGTGCCAGCAGTTGGAGCGAGGGCTATGGCTACACCTTC
CASSWSEGYGYTF
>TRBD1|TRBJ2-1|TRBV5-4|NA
TGTGCCAGCAGCTCCGGGACAGTTTACAATGAGCAGTTCTTC
CASSSGTVYNEQFF
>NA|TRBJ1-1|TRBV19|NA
TGTGCCAGTAGCTACGGTGGTGGGTGGGAAACTGAAGCTTTCTTT
CASSYGGGWETEAFF